This TCR beta chain was found in a study of shared clonotypes between healthy human individuals. Study observations and caveats: Unshared clonotypes carried lower generation probabilities than those common to all four donors. Across a handful of donors, naive CD4 shared approximately 4.5%, naive CD8 over 3%, memory CD4 roughly 2.4%, memory CD8 around 0.42%.

V was pared by 2 bases and J by 6 bases, with 14 bases between. The germline gives CDR1 MGHDK, CDR2 SYGVNS. The CDR3 has 15 amino acids. Healthy adults negative for HIV, lacking recent acute infections or vaccinations, served as donors. The CD4+ fraction was divided into a CD45RA+ naive subset and a CD45RA-negative memory subset. On this clone: Its antigen is unidentified.

Produced via immunoSEQ multiplex PCR; TCRdb's table is partial and in-frame only. The profile shows around 2.5 million clones, over 85% of them singletons. This clonotype was sampled from a man between 18 and 29 years old in good health. Some clones in this sample may be carry-over from other donors' samples. This chain connects TRBV25-1 to TRBJ2-1; D call uncertain. The source material was naive CD4+ T cells from PBMCs. Subset defined: CD45RA+ positively selected. The chain's CDR3 is CASSEKTLWSNEQFF. CDR3 coding DNA: TGTGCCAGCAGTGAAAAGACCCTATGGAGCAATGAGCAGTTCTTC.